Listed here are 18 T cell receptor beta chains from one sample, sequenced in a study of blood T cell repertoires in COVID-19. Data came from immunoSEQ multiplex PCR; TCRdb stores just in-frame clones and leaves some out. The table has some 97,000 clones, roughly 85% seen once. Source material: peripheral blood. Source of these receptors: a woman between 65 and 79 years old with acute or convalescent COVID-19.

The chain employs TRBV18 and TRBJ1-1; no clear D. Germline assignment: CDR1 KGHSH and CDR2 LQKENI. Deletions cut 6 bases from V and 0 bases from J, with 20 bases between. The CDR3 length is 17 residues. The CDR3 coding sequence is TGTGCCAGCTCCTTTGACGTGGACGGACTTATGAACACTGAAGCTTTCTTT. Protein product: CASSFDVDGLMNTEAFF. Full variable domain (remainder filled in from reference TRBV18 and TRBJ1-1): NAGVMQNPRHLVRRRGQEARLRCSPMKGHSHVYWYRQLPEEGLKFMVYLQKENIIDESGMPKERFSAEFPKEGPSILRIQQVVRGDSAAYFCASSFDVDGLMNTEAFFGQGTRLTVV.

V gene TRBV9 combines with J gene TRBJ1-1; D unclear. V was clipped by 2 bases and J by 3 bases, with 11 bases between them. Germline CDR1 and CDR2: SGDLS and YYNGEE. The CDR3 has 14 residues. The CDR3 bases are TGTGCCAGCAGCGTGGAGGGTTTGGACACTGAAGCTTTCTTT. Translating it yields CASSVEGLDTEAFF. Based on the CDR3 plus reference TRBV9 and TRBJ1-1, the full variable domain is DSGVTQTPKHLITATGQRVTLRCSPRSGDLSVYWYQQSLDQGLQFLIQYYNGEERAKGNILERFSAQQFPDLHSELNLSSLELGDSALYFCASSVEGLDTEAFFGQGTRLTVV.

The chain joins TRBV29-1 to TRBJ1-2; D unclear. CDR1 and CDR2 from the germline V gene are SQVTM and ANQGSEA. The ends were cut back, 4 bases at V and 6 bases at J, with 6 bases in the middle. This CDR3 region has 10 residues. The CDR3 here is CSVGGNGYTF. DNA for the CDR3: TGCAGCGTTGGAGGGAATGGCTACACCTTC. Looking up the rest from reference TRBV29-1 and TRBJ1-2 gives the full variable domain: SAVISQKPSRDICQRGTSLTIQCQVDSQVTMMFWYRQQPGQSLTLIATANQGSEATYESGFVIDKFPISRPNLTFSTLTVSNMSPEDSSIYLCSVGGNGYTFGSGTRLTVV.

The rearrangement joins TRBV5-8 to TRBJ2-3; 12 bases agree with TRBD2. The CDR3 runs to 15 residues. The germline V gene has CDR1 SGHTS and CDR2 YDEGEE. With V trimmed by 4 bases and J by 6 bases, 6 bases remained unmatched. The CDR3 protein is CASSNGLAGTDTQYF. The CDR3, as DNA: TGTGCCAGCAGCAACGGACTAGCGGGGACTGATACGCAGTATTTT.

The genes are TRBV29-1 and TRBJ2-3; 7 bases agree with TRBD1. The CDR3 is made up of 16 amino acids. Germline trimming cut 8 bases from V and 1 base from J; bases unmatched to any gene: 15. CDR1 and CDR2 from the germline V gene are SQVTM and ANQGSEA. CDR3 sequence reads: CSTPNPPGTGTDTQYF. The CDR3 bases are TGCAGCACCCCCAACCCCCCGGGGACAGGCACAGATACGCAGTATTTT.

The chain uses TRBV5-1 and TRBJ2-5, with D perhaps TRBD2 (5 bases). V was trimmed by 2 bases and J by 5 bases, leaving 13 bases between them. CDR3 length: 14 amino acids. Looked up from germline, CDR1 is SGHRS and CDR2 is YFSETQ. The CDR3 protein is CASSFIKGGETQYF. The CDR3 bases are TGCGCCAGCAGCTTCATTAAAGGAGGCGAGACCCAGTACTTC.

The chain carries TRBV3-1 (or the pseudogene TRBV3-2) and TRBJ2-3, with D unclear. Per germline, CDR1 LGHDT and CDR2 YNNKEL (reference sequence). V lost 3 bases, J lost 5 bases, and 12 bases lay in between. The CDR3 sequence is 14 residues long. As DNA, the CDR3 is TGTGCCAGCAGCCATCAACGCACGGGAGATACGCAGTATTTT. Protein product: CASSHQRTGDTQYF.

The DNA of the CDR3 is TGTGCCAGCAGATCGGTCGACTACGAGCAGTACGTC. This encodes CASRSVDYEQYV. The V gene is TRBV2, the J gene TRBJ2-7; D not certain. Trimming left V 6 bases short and J 3 bases short, with 9 bases between. Germline V lookup: CDR1 SNHLY, CDR2 FYNNEI. The CDR3 runs 12 residues.

This chain links TRBV11-2 with TRBJ2-3; 14 bases line up with TRBD2. The CDR3 is made up of 17 amino acids. Germline V CDR1 and CDR2: SGHAT, FQNNGV. With 5 bases clipped from V and 2 bases from J, the junction kept 6 bases outside the gene matches. CDR3 amino acids: CASSIGTSGGLTDTQYF. The CDR3 DNA sequence: TGTGCCAGCAGCATTGGGACTAGCGGGGGTCTCACAGATACGCAGTATTTT.

This chain links TRBV3-1 (or the pseudogene TRBV3-2) with TRBJ1-5; perhaps TRBD1 as D (6 bases). The CDR3 contains 15 residues. Trimming shortened V by 4 bases and J by 5 bases, and 15 bases separated the two germline ends. CDR1 is LGHDT, CDR2 YNNKEL, per germline (reference sequence). Here the CDR3 DNA reads TGTGCCAGCAGCCTTACGGACAGCCCATATCAGCCCCAGCATTTT. It yields the protein CASSLTDSPYQPQHF.

V and J are TRBV5-1 and TRBJ1-3, with D tentatively TRBD1 (5 bases). This CDR3 spans 14 amino acids. V was trimmed by 3 bases and J by 0 bases, leaving 7 bases between them. Germline V lookup: CDR1 SGHRS, CDR2 YFSETQ. CDR3 in amino acids: CASSSTVSGNTIYF. The CDR3 region has the DNA TGCGCCAGCAGCTCGACAGTCTCTGGAAACACCATATATTTT.

The CDR3 DNA follows: TGTGCCAGCAGCCGCGTGGACAGCCCCGGGCACGAGCAGTACTTC. It encodes CASSRVDSPGHEQYF. This chain joins TRBV6-2 or TRBV6-3 and TRBJ2-7, with D possibly matching TRBD1 (6 bases). Germline V gene sequence: CDR1 MNHEY, CDR2 SVGEGT. This CDR3 has 15 amino acids. Trimming left V 6 bases short and J 5 bases short, with 20 bases between.

The chain carries TRBV5-1 and TRBJ1-1; 7 bases match TRBD1. Trimming took 0 bases from V and 5 from J; bases not matched to a gene: 13. Germline V CDR1 and CDR2: SGHRS, YFSETQ. The CDR3 sequence is 17 residues long. DNA for the CDR3: TGCGCCAGCAGCTTGGGGGTTACAGGGGTGGGCAGGACTGAAGCTTTCTTT. It codes for CASSLGVTGVGRTEAFF.

The chain uses TRBV6-1 and TRBJ1-4; possible D gene TRBD1, 6 bases. The CDR3 extends over 14 amino acids. The V and J ends lost 2 bases and 5 bases respectively, with 9 bases between them. Germline CDR1 reads MNHNS; CDR2 reads SASEGT. The DNA for the CDR3 is TGTGCCAGCAGTGAAAGGGGGAAAAATGAAAAACTGTTTTTT. Translation gives CASSERGKNEKLFF.

This clone occurred once. The CDR3 sequence is CASSKQGDDSPLHF. CDR3 DNA sequence: TGTGCCAGCAGTAAACAGGGTGACGATTCACCCCTCCACTTT. The rearrangement joins TRBV7-2 to TRBJ1-6, with D tentatively TRBD1 (6 bases). The V and J ends lost 6 bases and 8 bases respectively, with 14 bases between them. CDR3 length equals 14 residues. The V gene's germline CDR1 is SGHTA and CDR2 FQGNSA.

The rearrangement links TRBV19 to TRBJ1-1, with a possible D match to TRBD1 (6 bases). V lost 1 base to trimming and J lost 3 bases, with 12 bases between them. Germline CDR1 reads LNHDA; CDR2 reads SQIVND (reference sequence). CDR3 length: 15 residues. CDR3 protein: CASSIAGQWDTEAFF. As DNA, the CDR3 is TGTGCCAGTAGTATAGCCGGACAGTGGGACACTGAAGCTTTCTTT. Full variable domain (missing parts from reference TRBV19 and TRBJ1-1): DGGITQSPKYLFRKEGQNVTLSCEQNLNHDAMYWYRQDPGQGLRLIYYSQIVNDFQKGDIAEGYSVSREKKESFPLTVTSAQKNPTAFYLCASSIAGQWDTEAFFGQGTRLTVV.

The CDR3 spells CASSTNQGSSGANVLTF. In DNA form, the CDR3 reads TGTGCCAGCTCAACTAACCAGGGGAGCTCTGGGGCCAACGTCCTGACTTTC. This rearrangement joins TRBV18 to TRBJ2-6; a weak D match, TRBD1 (6 bases). This CDR3 is 17 amino acids long. V was shortened by 5 bases and J by 0 bases, with 14 bases between the two germline ends. Germline CDR1 KGHSH, CDR2 LQKENI.

V usage is TRBV2 and J usage is TRBJ1-4; TRBD1 is a possible D gene (5 bases). The CDR3 is 12 amino acids. Germline V CDR1 and CDR2: SNHLY, FYNNEI. V lost 11 bases to trimming and J lost 4 bases, with 11 bases between them. The CDR3 nucleotides read TGTGCCTCCACGACAGTTAATGAAAAACTGTTTTTT. Residues: CASTTVNEKLFF.